The 20 T cell receptor beta chains given below trace back to one sample, sequenced in a study of control samples from healthy donors and cancer patients. The method was immunoSEQ multiplex PCR; TCRdb's version includes in-frame clones alone and lacks a portion of them. The table lists approximately 100,000 clones, approximately 84% of them singletons. The sample comprised PBMCs. The source is a man in his 70s with lung cancer.

This chain links TRBV30 with TRBJ1-5, with a possible D match to TRBD1 (6 bases). The CDR3 sequence is 15 residues long. V shed 4 bases and J shed 3 bases, with 16 bases lying between them. In germline, CDR1 is GTSNPN, CDR2 SVGIG (reference sequence). The CDR3 DNA sequence: TGTGCCTGGAACGAGGGGGGCCTGGTCAATCAGCCCCAGCATTTT. Its translation is CAWNEGGLVNQPQHF.

V and J are TRBV3-1 (or the pseudogene TRBV3-2) and TRBJ2-7; D may be TRBD1 or TRBD2 (5 bases each). CDR3 size: 15 residues. Per the germline V gene, CDR1 is LGHDT and CDR2 is YNNKEL (reference sequence). The V and J ends lost 4 bases and 4 bases respectively, with 17 bases between them. The CDR3 DNA reads TGTGCCAGCAGCCGCACCTTGGGGACGGGGTACGAGCAGTACTTC. It is translated as CASSRTLGTGYEQYF.

The CDR3 loop is CASSYVSNYGYTF. The DNA for the CDR3 is TGTGCCAGCAGTTATGTCAGCAACTATGGCTACACCTTC. The rearrangement joins TRBV6-6 to TRBJ1-2; D remains ambiguous. CDR3 length: 13 residues. The V gene lost 3 bases and the J gene lost 2 bases, with 7 bases spanning the gap. Germline-derived CDR1 and CDR2 are MNHNY and SVGAGI (reference sequence).

J is TRBJ2-7 and V is TRBV6-1; D may be TRBD1 (6 bases). This CDR3 is built from 15 residues. The V gene's germline CDR1 is MNHNS and CDR2 SASEGT. Trimming shortened V by 0 bases and J by 2 bases, and 11 bases separated the two germline ends. In DNA form, the CDR3 reads TGTGCCAGCAGTGAAGCGTTTCAGGGGCCCTACGAGCAGTACTTC. Protein product: CASSEAFQGPYEQYF.

The gene calls are TRBV25-1 and TRBJ1-1; possibly TRBD1 for D (6 bases). Trimming removed 8 bases from V and 2 bases from J, with 15 bases in between. Germline CDR1 is MGHDK and CDR2 is SYGVNS. This CDR3 is built from 14 residues. The CDR3 DNA is TGTGCCAGCGGCCGACAGGATCTAAACACTGAAGCTTTCTTT. The encoded protein is CASGRQDLNTEAFF.

The chain uses TRBV4-1 and TRBJ2-3; D may correspond to TRBD1 or TRBD2 (5 bases each). The CDR3 extends over 18 amino acids. The germline gives CDR1 MGHRA, CDR2 YSYEKL. The V and J ends lost 4 bases and 4 bases respectively, with 24 bases between them. As DNA, the CDR3 is TGCGCCAGCAGCCTATCCCTCGGGGCCCCGGGGTTGGCAGATACGCAGTATTTT. It is translated as CASSLSLGAPGLADTQYF.

The rearrangement uses TRBV10-2 and TRBJ1-4; TRBD1 agrees at 7 bases. Losses at the gene ends were 10 bases for V and 4 bases for J; bases not matched to a gene: 6. This CDR3 spans 13 amino acids. The V gene's germline CDR1 is WSHSY and CDR2 SAAADI. As DNA, the CDR3 is TGCGCCATTAGGACAGGCGATAATGAAAAACTGTTTTTT. Translating gives CAIRTGDNEKLFF.

This sequence joins TRBV7-8 and TRBJ2-5; 13 nucleotides line up with TRBD2. Trimming cost V 5 bases and J 4 bases; bases outside gene matches: 7. The CDR3 has 16 amino acids. Germline V gives CDR1 SGHVS, CDR2 FQNEAQ. The CDR3 sequence is CASSQTSGGAGETQYF. As DNA, the CDR3 is TGTGCCAGCAGCCAAACTAGCGGGGGGGCCGGAGAGACCCAGTACTTC.

The CDR3 reads CASSHRGDQNTGELFF. Here the CDR3 DNA reads TGTGCCAGCAGTCATAGGGGGGACCAGAACACCGGGGAGCTGTTTTTT. The genes are TRBV7-3 and TRBJ2-2; D is possibly TRBD1 or TRBD2 (6 bases each). This CDR3 spans 16 amino acids. The V gene lost 6 bases and the J gene lost 1 base, with 15 bases spanning the gap. From germline, CDR1 is SGHTA and CDR2 FQGTGA.

The rearrangement uses TRBV5-1 and TRBJ2-2, with TRBD2 identical over 8 bases. The V gene end was trimmed by 0 bases and the J gene end by 2 bases; junction bases not matched to a gene: 6. Germline lookup yields CDR1 SGHRS and CDR2 YFSETQ. The CDR3 covers 17 residues. CDR3 sequence: CASSLASAGGNTGELFF. For the CDR3, the DNA is TGCGCCAGCAGCTTGGCTTCGGCGGGGGGTAACACCGGGGAGCTGTTTTTT.

The genes are TRBV14 and TRBJ2-2; no reliable D call. The germline CDR1 and CDR2 sequences are SGHDN and FVKESK. This CDR3 region has 15 residues. Trimming left V 0 bases short and J 11 bases short, with 16 bases between. Here the CDR3 reads CASSQDRRFLGELFF. The CDR3 bases are TGTGCCAGCAGCCAAGATCGGCGATTTTTGGGAGAGCTGTTTTTT.

This clone was seen more than once but under ten times. This rearrangement joins TRBV7-3 to TRBJ2-3; no reliable D call. The CDR3 is 17 residues long. V gave up 5 bases and J gave up 1 base, with 19 bases separating them. Germline V lookup: CDR1 SGHTA, CDR2 FQGTGA. CDR3 residues: CASSPDLSGAGTDTQYF. The CDR3 nucleotides are TGTGCCAGCAGCCCTGACTTAAGTGGAGCCGGCACAGATACGCAGTATTTT. Full variable domain (outside the CDR3, taken from reference TRBV7-3 and TRBJ2-3): GAGVSQTPSNKVTEKGKYVELRCDPISGHTALYWYRQSLGQGPEFLIYFQGTGAADDSGLPNDRFFAVRPEGSVSTLKIQRTERGDSAVYLCASSPDLSGAGTDTQYFGPGTRLTVL.

This chain joins TRBV30 and TRBJ1-6; D gene unclear. V lost 3 bases and J 7 bases, leaving 7 bases between the germline ends. Germline V lookup: CDR1 GTSNPN, CDR2 SVGIG (reference sequence). CDR3 length equals 12 residues. The CDR3 DNA reads as TGTGCCTGGAGCGCCTCCAATTCACCCCTCCACTTT. Translating it yields CAWSASNSPLHF.

V gene TRBV11-2 combines with J gene TRBJ1-3, with a weak D call TRBD1 (5 bases). Germline CDR1 and CDR2: SGHAT and FQNNGV. V was shortened by 6 bases and J by 5 bases, with 8 bases between the two germline ends. The CDR3 runs to 12 residues. CDR3 sequence reads: CASSRQRNTIYF. In nucleotides, the CDR3 is TGTGCCAGCAGTCGACAGAGAAACACCATATATTTT.

With respect to this clone: Other DNA sequences in the sample encode the same CDR3. This chain joins TRBV6-5 and TRBJ2-7; D unresolved. V was pared by 0 bases and J by 0 bases, with 9 bases between. This CDR3 contains 15 residues. From germline, CDR1 is MNHEY and CDR2 SVGAGI. The CDR3 DNA reads TGTGCCAGCAGTTACTCGAGTACCGGCTCCTACGAGCAGTACTTC. Translation: CASSYSSTGSYEQYF.

CDR3: CSAGEAGAGNEQFF. The CDR3 region has the DNA TGCAGCGCTGGGGAGGCGGGGGCCGGAAATGAGCAGTTCTTC. This rearrangement joins TRBV29-1 to TRBJ2-1; possibly TRBD2 for D (7 bases). This CDR3 has 14 amino acids. V was pared by 7 bases and J by 7 bases, with 20 bases between. Germline loops: CDR1 SQVTM, CDR2 ANQGSEA.

This clone was seen a handful of times. This rearrangement joins TRBV19 to TRBJ2-7, with TRBD1 matching over 8 bases. Trimming cost V 6 bases and J 0 bases; bases outside gene matches: 7. This CDR3 spans 15 amino acids. Germline assignment: CDR1 LNHDA and CDR2 SQIVND (reference sequence). CDR3 bases: TGTGCCAGTAGGCCAGGGGGCGGCAGCTCCTACGAGCAGTACTTC. Amino acids: CASRPGGGSSYEQYF.

In DNA form, the CDR3 reads TGTGCCAGCAGCGCCACGGGGGTAGAGACCCAGTACTTC. Translation: CASSATGVETQYF. The rearrangement joins TRBV12-3 or TRBV12-4 to TRBJ2-5, with D perhaps matching TRBD2 (6 bases). V lost 6 bases, J lost 4 bases, and 12 bases lay in between. The CDR3 has 13 residues.

This clone showed up just once. V and J are TRBV24-1 and TRBJ2-5, with TRBD1 matching 10 bases. The germline CDR1 and CDR2 sequences are KGHDR and SFDVKD. Germline trimming cut 5 bases from V and 4 bases from J; bases unmatched to any gene: 9. The CDR3 has 16 residues. The CDR3: CATSGWGDRGGETQYF. Written as DNA, the CDR3 is TGTGCCACCAGTGGATGGGGGGACAGGGGAGGAGAGACCCAGTACTTC.

This clone occurred a few times. The chain links TRBV28 to TRBJ1-3; 8 nucleotides match TRBD1. The CDR3 extends over 15 amino acids. With V trimmed by 4 bases and J by 3 bases, 5 bases remained unmatched. CDR1 and CDR2 (germline): MDHEN, SYDVKM. CDR3 nucleotides: TGTGCCAGCAGTTCGCTAGACAGGGGTGGAAACACCATATATTTT. Its protein product is CASSSLDRGGNTIYF.